The T cell receptor (beta chain) under discussion was sequenced for a study of cytomegalovirus exposure and HLA in healthy donors. CDR1 is MGHRA, CDR2 YSYEKL, per germline. V lost 11 bases, J lost 3 bases, and 18 bases lay in between. This CDR3 has 14 amino acids. PCR amplification relied on 60 Vbeta primers (plus 13 Jbeta primers). The repertoire was sequenced with immunoSEQ multiplex PCR; TCRdb's copy has only in-frame clones and lacks some. Here the sample spans 150,000 to 200,000 clones, 82% being singletons. This chain connects TRBV4-1 to TRBJ2-3; no reliable D call. The specimen was PBMCs. The receptor was isolated from a girl aged 2-15 years in good health and CMV-seropositive. CDR3 protein: CAFSLTFSTDTQYF. The CDR3 DNA reads as TGCGCCTTTTCCTTGACATTTTCGACAGATACGCAGTATTTT.